These 29 T cell receptor beta chains were all obtained from the same sample, sequenced in a study of shared clonotypes between healthy human individuals. Positive CCR7 selection of CD45RO-negative cells yielded the naive CD8 cells, and terminally differentiated effector memory CD45RA+ cells were excluded. Sequencing used immunoSEQ multiplex PCR; TCRdb keeps in-frame clones, though not all of them. The data show fewer than 850,000 clones, just over 95% seen once. The sample comprised naive CD8+ T cells sorted from blood. Source of these receptors: a man aged 25-45 years in good health.

CDR3 DNA: TGTGCCAGCAGGACTAGCGGGTTAAACTACAATGAGCAGTTCTTC. Translated: CASRTSGLNYNEQFF. V is TRBV28 and J is TRBJ2-1; 10 bases are a match to TRBD2. The CDR3 spans 15 residues. The germline CDR1 and CDR2 sequences are MDHEN and SYDVKM. The V gene end was trimmed by 6 bases and the J gene end by 3 bases; junction bases not matched to a gene: 5.

This clone was seen just once. J is TRBJ2-7 and V is TRBV13; the D gene is possibly TRBD2 (5 bases). Germline lookup yields CDR1 PRHDT and CDR2 FYEKMQ (reference sequence). This CDR3 has 14 amino acids. The V and J ends lost 4 bases and 0 bases respectively, with 10 bases between them. CDR3 residues: CASSYSTSSYEQYF. For the CDR3, the DNA is TGTGCCAGCAGCTACTCCACTAGCTCCTACGAGCAGTACTTC.

The chain has TRBV6-5 and TRBJ1-1; 7 nucleotides match TRBD1. There are 14 residues in the CDR3. Unmatched junction bases numbered 10, after V lost 9 bases and J lost 3 bases. Germline assignment: CDR1 MNHEY and CDR2 SVGAGI. For the CDR3, the DNA is TGTGCCAGTAGGACAGGCGGGGGGTACACTGAAGCTTTCTTT. It encodes CASRTGGGYTEAFF.

The chain employs TRBV7-9 and TRBJ2-1; 8 nucleotides agree with TRBD2. This CDR3 is built from 17 residues. J gave up 5 bases and V 5 bases, and 14 bases lay outside the gene matches. Per germline, CDR1 SEHNR and CDR2 FQNEAQ (reference sequence). The CDR3 here is CASSLPRREVGDNEQFF. As DNA, the CDR3 is TGTGCCAGCAGCCTCCCCAGGCGGGAGGTTGGTGACAATGAGCAGTTCTTC. The whole variable domain, filled in from reference TRBV7-9 and TRBJ2-1, reads DTGVSQNPRHKITKRGQNVTFRCDPISEHNRLYWYRQTLGQGPEFLTYFQNEAQLEKSRLLSDRFSAERPKGSFSTLEIQRTEQGDSAMYLCASSLPRREVGDNEQFFGPGTRLTVL.

This chain connects TRBV7-8 to TRBJ2-7; 7 nucleotides line up with TRBD2. The CDR3 loop spans 15 amino acids. V lost 3 bases, J lost 2 bases, and 7 bases stayed unmatched. CDR1 and CDR2 from the germline V gene are SGHVS and FQNEAQ. The DNA for the CDR3 is TGTGCCAGCAGCTTTCTCCGGGGAGGGGCCTACGAGCAGTACTTC. Its protein product is CASSFLRGGAYEQYF.

This chain connects TRBV6-1 to TRBJ2-7; TRBD1 agrees at 9 bases. With 4 bases clipped from V and 2 bases from J, the junction kept 9 bases outside the gene matches. CDR3 length: 16 amino acids. Germline V lookup: CDR1 MNHNS, CDR2 SASEGT. The CDR3 reads CASSGEPGQGPYEQYF. CDR3 sequence (DNA): TGTGCCAGCAGTGGCGAACCGGGACAGGGACCCTACGAGCAGTACTTC.

The rearrangement links TRBV29-1 to TRBJ1-1, with a weak D call TRBD1 (5 bases). V shed 4 bases and J shed 1 base, with 10 bases lying between them. Germline assignment: CDR1 SQVTM and CDR2 ANQGSEA. The CDR3 runs 13 residues. CDR3 in amino acids: CSVGAGWNTEAFF. The CDR3 DNA reads TGCAGCGTTGGAGCAGGGTGGAACACTGAAGCTTTCTTT.

The chain is built from TRBV4-3 and TRBJ2-3; D unresolved. V lost 1 base to trimming and J lost 2 bases, with 7 bases between them. Looked up from germline, CDR1 is LGHNA and CDR2 is YSLEER. CDR3 length: 14 residues. The CDR3 here is CASSQVSNTDTQYF. CDR3 in DNA: TGCGCCAGCAGCCAAGTCAGCAACACAGATACGCAGTATTTT.

The chain links TRBV27 to TRBJ2-7; TRBD2 matches 9 bases. The CDR3 runs to 15 residues. Unmatched junction bases numbered 4, after V lost 1 base and J lost 3 bases. Germline V CDR1 and CDR2: MNHEY, SMNVEV (reference sequence). In DNA form, the CDR3 reads TGTGCCAGCAGTTTATGGGCTAGCGGGAACTACGAGCAGTACTTC. This codes for CASSLWASGNYEQYF.

The V and J genes are TRBV4-3 and TRBJ2-7; TRBD2 agrees at 15 bases. V shed 3 bases and J 1 base; nucleotides not matched to a gene: 10. Germline assignment: CDR1 LGHNA and CDR2 YSLEER. The CDR3 runs to 19 residues. This CDR3 is CASSQDPGLAGGGSYEQYF. CDR3 sequence (DNA): TGCGCCAGCAGCCAGGATCCGGGACTAGCGGGAGGCGGTTCCTACGAGCAGTACTTC.

Turning to this clone: This CDR3 is also generated by other DNA sequences in the sample. This chain joins TRBV5-6 and TRBJ2-7, with D tentatively TRBD1 or TRBD2 (5 bases each). V was shortened by 4 bases and J by 3 bases, with 11 bases between the two germline ends. Germline V gene lookup returns CDR1 SGHDT and CDR2 YYEEEE. The CDR3 totals 13 residues. CDR3 in DNA: TGTGCCAGCAGCCCGGGACGGAGCTACGAGCAGTACTTC. Translation gives CASSPGRSYEQYF.

The CDR3 sequence is CAISEQRTGGSYTQYF. The CDR3 bases are TGTGCCATCAGTGAGCAAAGGACAGGGGGTTCGTATACGCAGTATTTT. J is TRBJ2-3 and V is TRBV10-3, with 10 bases that match TRBD1. Germline CDR1 reads ENHRY; CDR2 reads SYGVKD. The CDR3 has 16 amino acids. With V trimmed by 2 bases and J by 7 bases, 9 bases remained unmatched.

The V gene is TRBV29-1, the J gene TRBJ2-7, with 7 bases aligning to TRBD2. Germline CDR1 SQVTM, CDR2 ANQGSEA. This CDR3 contains 14 residues. V was pared by 4 bases and J by 2 bases, with 8 bases of the junction left unmatched. In DNA, the CDR3 is TGCAGCGTTGGGGGAGGGGACGGAACCTACGAGCAGTACTTC. This gives the protein CSVGGGDGTYEQYF.

The chain uses TRBV7-6 and TRBJ1-4; D ambiguous. This CDR3 region has 17 residues. Trimming stripped 3 bases from V and 0 bases from J, with 14 bases between. Germline V gives CDR1 SGHVS, CDR2 FNYEAQ. CDR3 in amino acids: CASSLRGRIATNEKLFF. DNA of the CDR3: TGTGCCAGCAGCTTGAGAGGCAGGATAGCAACTAATGAAAAACTGTTTTTT.

The J gene is TRBJ2-3, the V gene TRBV5-1, with 9 bases matching TRBD2. Germline V CDR1 and CDR2: SGHRS, YFSETQ. The length of the CDR3 is 16 residues. The ends lost 0 bases at V and 3 bases at J; junction bases unmatched: 5. The CDR3 DNA reads TGCGCCAGCAGCTTGGCCCTAGCGGGAAATACAGATACGCAGTATTTT. Encoded protein: CASSLALAGNTDTQYF. Full variable domain (rest looked up from reference TRBV5-1 and TRBJ2-3): KAGVTQTPRYLIKTRGQQVTLSCSPISGHRSVSWYQQTPGQGLQFLFEYFSETQRNKGNFPGRFSGRQFSNSRSEMNVSTLELGDSALYLCASSLALAGNTDTQYFGPGTRLTVL.

The gene calls are TRBV27 and TRBJ2-2; no reliable D call. Trimming pared 4 bases from V and 7 bases from J, leaving 4 bases between. Germline CDR1 and CDR2: MNHEY and SMNVEV (reference sequence). The length of the CDR3 is 11 residues. The CDR3 DNA follows: TGTGCCAGCAGTTCAAACGGGGAGCTGTTTTTT. It codes for CASSSNGELFF.

This chain joins TRBV5-1 and TRBJ2-5; 7 bases are shared with TRBD1. This CDR3 region has 15 residues. Germline V gives CDR1 SGHRS, CDR2 YFSETQ. V shed 1 base, J shed 5 bases, and the junction held 8 bases outside the gene matches. The CDR3 DNA follows: TGCGCCAGCAGCTTGATAGGGCAGGGGGATGAGACCCAGTACTTC. Residues: CASSLIGQGDETQYF.

V gene TRBV7-9 combines with J gene TRBJ2-7, with 8 bases matching TRBD1. J was trimmed by 3 bases and V by 6 bases; bases with no gene match: 4. Looked up from germline, CDR1 is SEHNR and CDR2 is FQNEAQ (reference sequence). CDR3 size: 13 residues. CDR3 sequence reads: CASRPDRGYEQYF. As DNA, the CDR3 is TGTGCCAGCAGGCCCGACAGGGGCTACGAGCAGTACTTC.

This chain links TRBV11-2 with TRBJ2-3, with TRBD2 identical over 11 bases. V lost 1 base, J lost 5 bases, and 5 bases stayed unmatched. The CDR3 length is 16 residues. Germline-derived CDR1 and CDR2 are SGHAT and FQNNGV. The CDR3 DNA is TGTGCCAGCAGCTTAGGGCTAGCGGGAGGTGAAGATACGCAGTATTTT. Translating it yields CASSLGLAGGEDTQYF.

The V gene is TRBV11-2, the J gene TRBJ2-3; TRBD2 aligns across 8 bases. The CDR3 length is 15 residues. Trimming cost V 1 base and J 5 bases; bases outside gene matches: 5. The germline V gene encodes CDR1 SGHAT and CDR2 FQNNGV. The CDR3 spells CASSLAGGPQDTQYF. The CDR3 DNA reads as TGTGCCAGCAGCTTAGCGGGAGGGCCTCAAGATACGCAGTATTTT.

The J gene is TRBJ2-5, the V gene TRBV27; 7 bases fit TRBD1. The CDR3 is 14 amino acids. In germline, CDR1 is MNHEY, CDR2 SMNVEV (reference sequence). J was trimmed by 7 bases and V by 6 bases; bases with no gene match: 11. The CDR3: CASRDLRDSGTQYF. In nucleotides, the CDR3 is TGTGCCAGCAGGGACCTCCGGGACAGCGGGACCCAGTACTTC.

The gene calls are TRBV5-6 and TRBJ1-2; 7 bases line up with TRBD1. J gave up 6 bases and V 4 bases, and 6 bases lay outside the gene matches. CDR1 is SGHDT and CDR2 is YYEEEE in the germline V gene. This CDR3 is 13 amino acids long. The CDR3, as DNA: TGTGCCAGCAGCCCGGGACAGCGGGATGGCTACACCTTC. Its translation is CASSPGQRDGYTF.

The CDR3, as DNA: TGTGCCAGCAGCTTAGCGTCTTTGGACAGGGGATTGGACACTGAAGCTTTCTTT. Residues: CASSLASLDRGLDTEAFF. The chain combines TRBV7-6 with TRBJ1-1, with 9 bases identical to TRBD1. V lost 0 bases and J lost 3; bases outside the gene matches: 11. CDR3 size: 18 residues. Per germline, CDR1 SGHVS and CDR2 FNYEAQ.

Regarding this clone: This same CDR3 is encoded by further DNA sequences in the sample. This chain uses TRBV11-2 with TRBJ2-3, with D uncertain. This CDR3 has 13 amino acids. The ends were cut back, 0 bases at V and 5 bases at J, with 6 bases in the middle. Germline assignment: CDR1 SGHAT and CDR2 FQNNGV. Here the CDR3 DNA reads TGTGCCAGCAGCTTAGATCCCAGAGATACGCAGTATTTT. Amino acid sequence: CASSLDPRDTQYF.

V gene TRBV29-1 combines with J gene TRBJ2-7, with TRBD2 matching over 7 bases. V trimming: 1 base; J trimming: 2 bases; junction bases outside the gene matches: 5. CDR3 size: 14 residues. Germline V gene data show CDR1 as SQVTM and CDR2 as ANQGSEA. CDR3 in DNA: TGCAGCGTTGAAGGGGAGGGTGAGACCTACGAGCAGTACTTC. Its translation is CSVEGEGETYEQYF.

The V gene is TRBV7-9, the J gene TRBJ2-5, with unresolved D. V was cut by 1 base and J by 3 bases, with 3 bases left in between. The CDR3 spans 12 residues. Germline V gene data show CDR1 as SEHNR and CDR2 as FQNEAQ (reference sequence). The CDR3 nucleotides are TGTGCCAGCAGCTTAGTGAAAGAGACCCAGTACTTC. Its translation is CASSLVKETQYF.

The chain employs TRBV6-6 and TRBJ2-1; 9 nucleotides match TRBD2. CDR3 length: 16 amino acids. V was pared by 0 bases and J by 4 bases, with 4 bases of the junction left unmatched. Germline V gives CDR1 MNHNY, CDR2 SVGAGI (reference sequence). The CDR3 spells CASSYSTSGGYNEQFF. Here the CDR3 DNA reads TGTGCCAGCAGTTACTCGACTAGCGGAGGGTACAATGAGCAGTTCTTC.

Points on this clone: This CDR3 is also generated by other DNA sequences in the sample. The genes are TRBV7-9 and TRBJ1-5, with D unclear. Germline lookup yields CDR1 SEHNR and CDR2 FQNEAQ (reference sequence). This CDR3 has 14 amino acids. With 5 bases removed from V and 2 bases from J, the gap between germline ends came to 10 bases. CDR3 DNA: TGTGCCAGCAGCCTAGGGTTGGGCAATCAGCCCCAGCATTTT. Protein product: CASSLGLGNQPQHF.

CDR3 in amino acids: CASSSPVLAPGNEQFF. The CDR3 DNA sequence: TGTGCCAGCAGCTCTCCCGTACTAGCGCCCGGGAATGAGCAGTTCTTC. V usage is TRBV11-2 and J usage is TRBJ2-1, with TRBD2 matching 7 bases. Looked up from germline, CDR1 is SGHAT and CDR2 is FQNNGV. J was trimmed by 7 bases and V by 4 bases; bases with no gene match: 13. The CDR3 runs 16 residues. Together with reference TRBV11-2 and TRBJ2-1, the CDR3 gives the full variable domain: EAGVAQSPRYKIIEKRQSVAFWCNPISGHATLYWYQQILGQGPKLLIQFQNNGVVDDSQLPKDRFSAERLKGVDSTLKIQPAKLEDSAVYLCASSSPVLAPGNEQFFGPGTRLTVL.